Presented here are 2 T cell receptor beta chains from one specimen sequenced in a study of OX40 agonist ivuxolimab in advanced cancers. Repertoires were generated with immunoSEQ multiplex PCR, while TCRdb's copy carries only in-frame clones and drops some. In the table there are 71,000 or so clones, approximately 89% of which are singletons. Sequences were derived from CD4+ or CD8+ T cells sorted from blood, sampled in a trial of the OX40 agonist ivuxolimab. The source is an adult with an advanced solid tumor such as melanoma, head and neck, liver or kidney cancer.

The rearrangement joins TRBV7-2 to TRBJ2-7; D remains unclear. Trimming pared 3 bases from V and 2 bases from J, leaving 8 bases between. The CDR3 consists of 13 residues. Germline V CDR1 and CDR2: SGHTA, FQGNSA. The CDR3 loop is CASSFQGPYEQYF. CDR3 bases: TGTGCCAGCAGCTTTCAAGGGCCCTACGAGCAGTACTTC.

This chain uses TRBV28 with TRBJ2-7, with TRBD2 matching over 9 bases. V lost 2 bases and J lost 2; bases outside the gene matches: 4. CDR1 is MDHEN, CDR2 SYDVKM, per germline. This CDR3 has 15 residues. The CDR3 spells CASSLTSGRTYEQYF. The CDR3 nucleotides are TGTGCCAGCAGTTTAACTAGCGGGCGAACCTACGAGCAGTACTTC.